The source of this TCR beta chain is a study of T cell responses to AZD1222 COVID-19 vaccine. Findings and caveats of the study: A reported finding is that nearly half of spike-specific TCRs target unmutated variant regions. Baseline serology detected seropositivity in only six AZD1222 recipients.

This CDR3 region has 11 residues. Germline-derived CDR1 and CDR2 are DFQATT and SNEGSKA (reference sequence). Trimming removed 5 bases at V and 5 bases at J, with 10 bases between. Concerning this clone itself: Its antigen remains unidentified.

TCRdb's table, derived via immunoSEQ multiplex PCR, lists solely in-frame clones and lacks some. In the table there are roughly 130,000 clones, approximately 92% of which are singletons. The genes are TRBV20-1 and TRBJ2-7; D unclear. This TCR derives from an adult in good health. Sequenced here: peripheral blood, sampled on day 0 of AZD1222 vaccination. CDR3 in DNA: TGCAGTGCTCGCTACAGTAACGAGCAGTACTTC. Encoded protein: CSARYSNEQYF.